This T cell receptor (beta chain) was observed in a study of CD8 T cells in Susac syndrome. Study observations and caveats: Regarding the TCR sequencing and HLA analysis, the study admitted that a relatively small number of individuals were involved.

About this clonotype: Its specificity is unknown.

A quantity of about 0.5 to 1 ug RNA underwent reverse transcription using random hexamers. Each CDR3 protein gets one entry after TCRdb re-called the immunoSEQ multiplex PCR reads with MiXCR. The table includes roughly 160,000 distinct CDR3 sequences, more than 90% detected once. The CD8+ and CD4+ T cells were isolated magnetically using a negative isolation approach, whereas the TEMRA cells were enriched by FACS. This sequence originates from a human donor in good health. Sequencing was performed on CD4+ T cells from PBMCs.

The CDR3 region is CSVVISSSYEQYF. The CDR3, as DNA: TGCAGCGTTGTTATTTCATCCTCCTACGAGCAGTACTTC. V and J are TRBV29-1 and TRBJ2-7; D is ambiguous. The V end was cut by 4 bases, the J end by 0 bases, with 10 bases between. The CDR3 loop spans 13 amino acids. Germline V lookup: CDR1 SQVTM, CDR2 ANQGSEA.